This T cell receptor beta chain came from a study of T cell responses to AZD1222 COVID-19 vaccine. As concerns this clone: Its antigen is not identified.

General study results and limits: None of the repertoires were sampled until the peak T cell response had passed.

Sequencing used immunoSEQ multiplex PCR; TCRdb keeps in-frame clones, though not all of them. Among around 160,000 clones, about 92% were seen once, and the ten largest hold about 1.9%. The ends were cut back, 4 bases at V and 2 bases at J, with 6 bases in the middle. Germline CDR1 and CDR2: LNHDA and SQIVND (reference sequence). The CDR3 contains 13 residues. The sample was peripheral blood, taken on day 0 of AZD1222 vaccination. The origin of this receptor is an adult in good health. This chain links TRBV19 with TRBJ1-5; D not certain. CDR3 residues: CASSRVGNQPQHF. The DNA for the CDR3 is TGTGCCAGTAGTAGAGTGGGCAATCAGCCCCAGCATTTT.